The rows below give T cell receptor beta chains drawn from one sample of a study of T cells in Graves' hyperthyroidism and ophthalmopathy. TCRdb passed the multiplex PCR reads through MiXCR, listing each CDR3 protein once. The table includes about 360,000 distinct CDR3 sequences, approximately 13% detected once. Sequenced input: blood. The receptors were gathered from a young woman with Graves' hyperthyroidism. The CDR3 runs from the conserved cysteine through the conserved F or W. The D gene is left open where the match is weak. Size is stated for part of the rows, as once, few or many counts, or as a class when the clone is expanded.

abundance	j_gene	v_gene	d_gene	CDR3aa	CDR3nt
many	TRBJ2-7	TRBV5-1	TRBD1	CASSSDRGLYEQYF	TGCGCCAGCAGCTCGGACAGGGGGCTATACGAGCAGTACTTC
few	TRBJ2-1	TRBV4-1	.	CASSQEGGGPSNEQFF	TGCGCCAGCAGCCAAGAAGGAGGAGGGCCCTCTAATGAGCAGTTCTTC
many	TRBJ2-7	TRBV6-1	TRBD1	CASSDRGQGAREQYF	TGTGCCAGCAGTGATAGGGGACAGGGGGCGCGGGAGCAGTACTTC
.	TRBJ2-2	TRBV20-1	TRBD2	CSASSRGDATGELFF	TGCAGTGCCTCGAGCCGGGGGGACGCCACCGGGGAGCTGTTTTTT
.	TRBJ2-7	TRBV6-2/TRBV6-3	.	CASSYLGGTYEQYF	TGTGCCAGCAGTTACCTAGGGGGTACCTACGAGCAGTACTTC
many	TRBJ2-7	TRBV28	.	CASSLPDYEQYF	TGTGCCAGCAGTTTACCAGATTACGAGCAGTACTTC
many	TRBJ2-1	TRBV7-2	TRBD2	CASSLGGLAGSSYNEQFF	TGTGCCAGCAGCTTAGGGGGACTAGCGGGAAGCTCCTACAATGAGCAGTTCTTC
.	TRBJ2-1	TRBV6-1	TRBD2	CASSPGTSGRGDEQFF	TGTGCCAGCAGCCCCGGTACTAGCGGGAGGGGGGATGAGCAGTTCTTC
many	TRBJ2-2	TRBV12-3/TRBV12-4	.	CASSNARDTGELFF	TGTGCCAGCTCCAACGCCAGGGACACCGGGGAGCTGTTTTTT
many	TRBJ1-2	TRBV29-1	.	CSVEDPNGYTF	TGCAGCGTTGAAGACCCCAATGGCTACACCTTC
.	TRBJ2-5	TRBV20-1	.	CSATIGGSETQYF	TGCAGTGCTACCATAGGGGGTTCGGAGACCCAGTACTTC
few	TRBJ1-1	TRBV9	TRBD1	CASSVSPDRGGTEAFF	TGTGCCAGCAGCGTCTCCCCGGACAGGGGGGGCACTGAAGCTTTCTTT
.	TRBJ2-7	TRBV15	TRBD1	CATSIGQGAGYEQYF	TGTGCCACCAGCATAGGACAGGGGGCGGGCTACGAGCAGTACTTC
many	TRBJ1-4	TRBV6-1	.	CASSEPGRPTNEKLFF	TGTGCCAGCAGTGAACCCGGGCGTCCGACTAATGAAAAACTGTTTTTT
many	TRBJ2-3	TRBV20-1	TRBD1	CSAKPGQGTDTQYF	TGCAGTGCAAAACCGGGACAGGGCACAGATACGCAGTATTTT
many	TRBJ2-3	TRBV7-2	TRBD2	CASSLARAGAHTDTQYF	TGTGCCAGCAGCTTAGCGCGAGCGGGGGCCCACACAGATACGCAGTATTTT
many	TRBJ1-2	TRBV6-2/TRBV6-3	.	CASTGPVGGYTF	TGTGCCAGCACGGGACCGGTTGGCGGCTACACCTTC
many	TRBJ2-4	TRBV7-9	TRBD1	CASSLAVQGDIQYF	TGTGCCAGCAGCTTAGCGGTTCAGGGGGACATTCAGTACTTC
.	TRBJ1-1	TRBV19	.	CASSLAYSRGNTEAFF	TGTGCCAGTAGTTTAGCCTACAGCCGCGGGAACACTGAAGCTTTCTTT
.	TRBJ2-1	TRBV4-2	TRBD2	CASSPSGAGGGSEQFF	TGTGCCAGCAGCCCGTCGGGGGCGGGAGGGGGGAGTGAGCAGTTCTTC
few	TRBJ1-5	TRBV28	TRBD1	CASSGSGQGNQPQHF	TGTGCCAGCAGCGGCAGTGGACAGGGAAATCAGCCCCAGCATTTT
many	TRBJ2-7	TRBV7-9	.	CASSSNQGYEQYF	TGTGCCAGCAGCTCAAATCAGGGGTACGAGCAGTACTTC
many	TRBJ2-3	TRBV20-1	.	CSANGGQRTDTQYF	TGCAGTGCAAACGGGGGGCAACGCACAGATACGCAGTATTTT
many	TRBJ2-2	TRBV7-9	.	CASSLRGTNTGELFF	TGTGCCAGCAGCTTACGTGGAACGAACACCGGGGAGCTGTTTTTT
.	TRBJ2-1	TRBV20-1	TRBD2	CSARHSGGFVEQFF	TGCAGTGCTAGGCATAGCGGGGGGTTCGTTGAGCAGTTCTTC
many	TRBJ2-5	TRBV12-3/TRBV12-4	TRBD2	CASRAAGAVKETQYF	TGTGCCAGCAGGGCAGCGGGGGCAGTGAAAGAGACCCAGTACTTC
many	TRBJ2-7	TRBV7-8	.	CASSPRVRTYEQYF	TGTGCCAGCAGCCCTCGGGTCCGTACCTACGAGCAGTACTTC
many	TRBJ2-5	TRBV7-3	TRBD2	CASSLNSGVETQYF	TGTGCCAGCAGCTTAAATAGCGGGGTAGAGACCCAGTACTTC
many	TRBJ1-5	TRBV28	.	CASWLYSNQPQHF	TGTGCCAGCTGGCTCTATAGCAATCAGCCCCAGCATTTT
many	TRBJ2-1	TRBV5-6	.	CASSLVSPEQFF	TGTGCCAGCAGCTTGGTATCTCCTGAGCAGTTCTTC
many	TRBJ1-1	TRBV29-1	.	CSVDGRGSGGSTEAFF	TGCAGCGTTGACGGCCGTGGTTCGGGGGGTTCCACTGAAGCTTTCTTT
few	TRBJ1-5	TRBV7-9	TRBD1	CASSTGQGPYNQPQHF	TGTGCCAGCAGCACGGGACAGGGACCTTACAATCAGCCCCAGCATTTT
many	TRBJ1-6	TRBV28	.	CASKESGKDSPLHF	TGTGCTAGCAAGGAGTCGGGCAAGGATTCACCCCTCCACTTT
many	TRBJ1-2	TRBV6-1	TRBD1	CASSIRGEDYGYTF	TGTGCCAGCAGTATCAGGGGGGAGGACTATGGCTACACCTTC
many	TRBJ2-3	TRBV20-1	.	CSAPREDTQYF	TGCAGTGCTCCCAGGGAAGATACGCAGTATTTT
many	TRBJ1-2	TRBV2	.	CASRPYYGYTF	TGTGCCAGCAGGCCCTACTATGGCTACACCTTC
few	TRBJ2-7	TRBV6-2/TRBV6-3	TRBD2	CASSRTSGTSYEQYF	TGTGCCAGCAGTCGGACTAGCGGGACATCCTACGAGCAGTACTTC
many	TRBJ2-3	TRBV28	.	CASSLMAGLTDTQYF	TGTGCCAGCAGTTTAATGGCGGGCCTCACAGATACGCAGTATTTT
.	TRBJ2-7	TRBV5-1	TRBD2	CASSRSGGSSYEQYF	TGCGCCAGCAGCCGGAGCGGGGGAAGCTCCTACGAGCAGTACTTC
.	TRBJ1-5	TRBV6-1	TRBD1	CASSLIDRDSNQPQHF	TGTGCCAGCAGTCTGATAGACAGGGATAGCAATCAGCCCCAGCATTTT
many	TRBJ2-3	TRBV5-1	.	CASSLGIADSTDTQYF	TGCGCCAGCAGCTTAGGGATAGCGGATAGCACAGATACGCAGTATTTT
few	TRBJ2-2	TRBV7-8	TRBD1	CASSPTGGRTGELFF	TGTGCCAGCAGCCCGACAGGGGGGCGGACCGGGGAGCTGTTTTTT
many	TRBJ2-1	TRBV13	TRBD2	CASSSRFRLAGSGYNEQFF	TGTGCCAGCAGCTCACGCTTTCGACTAGCGGGAAGTGGATACAATGAGCAGTTCTTC
many	TRBJ2-3	TRBV6-1	.	CASELATTVTDTQYF	TGTGCCAGCGAGTTGGCTACGACAGTCACAGATACGCAGTATTTT
few	TRBJ1-1	TRBV30	TRBD1	CAWDRGRLNTEAFF	TGTGCCTGGGACAGGGGGCGTCTGAACACTGAAGCTTTCTTT
.	TRBJ2-3	TRBV6-4	.	CASSETRSTDTQYF	TGTGCCAGCAGTGAAACCCGCAGCACAGATACGCAGTATTTT
many	TRBJ2-7	TRBV6-1	.	CASSSPGGIHYEQYF	TGTGCCAGCAGTTCCCCAGGAGGGATCCACTACGAGCAGTACTTC
many	TRBJ2-6	TRBV29-1	.	CSVSSGANVLTF	TGCAGCGTTTCGTCTGGGGCCAACGTCCTGACTTTC
many	TRBJ1-5	TRBV10-3	.	CAISEPRSRTPPANQPQHF	TGTGCCATCAGTGAGCCTAGGTCCAGGACCCCCCCTGCCAATCAGCCCCAGCATTTT
many	TRBJ2-7	TRBV20-1	.	CSASDGVRHEQYF	TGCAGTGCTTCCGACGGAGTCAGGCACGAGCAGTACTTC
few	TRBJ2-1	TRBV27	.	CASSLYGGLYNEQFF	TGTGCCAGCAGTTTATACGGGGGCTTATACAATGAGCAGTTCTTC
few	TRBJ2-1	TRBV7-3	TRBD2	CASSQLAGGINEQFF	TGTGCCAGCAGCCAACTAGCGGGGGGTATCAATGAGCAGTTCTTC
many	TRBJ2-7	TRBV3-1	.	CASSQGTVSLYEQYF	TGTGCCAGCAGCCAAGGAACCGTAAGCCTCTACGAGCAGTACTTC